Below, 2 T cell receptor beta chains from the same sample are listed, as sequenced in a study of blood T cells in healthy people across ages. PCR was performed a second time for roughly 7 to 12 cycles using a sample-barcoded 5' primer and a J-beta primer mix. TCRdb re-called the 5' RACE reads with MiXCR, one entry per CDR3 protein. The profile shows about 640,000 distinct CDR3 sequences, less than 35% of them singletons. Sequencing was carried out using blood. The receptors were sampled from an elderly woman in good health.

In its sample, this clonotype was seen a few times. This chain connects TRBV28 to TRBJ1-1; D is uncertain. Germline values: CDR1 MDHEN, CDR2 SYDVKM. The length of the CDR3 is 12 residues. V lost 7 bases to trimming and J lost 7 bases, with 13 bases between them. The CDR3 loop is CASTTLYREAFF. The CDR3 DNA reads as TGTGCCAGCACCACCCTGTATCGTGAAGCTTTCTTT.

With regard to this clonotype: This may come from a read error, since a much larger clone is one base off. The chain joins TRBV20-1 to TRBJ1-1; D gene uncertain. Germline V gene lookup returns CDR1 DFQATT and CDR2 SNEGSKA (reference sequence). The CDR3 is 13 amino acids. V was pared by 3 bases and J by 9 bases, with 17 bases between. This chain's CDR3 is CSASPGMGTKAFF. CDR3 DNA sequence: TGCAGTGCTAGTCCTGGAATGGGAACTAAAGCTTTCTTT.